The 20 T cell receptor beta chains given below trace back to one sample, sequenced in a study of graft-versus-host responses after intestinal transplantation. No antigen is known for these receptors. Measured with immunoSEQ multiplex PCR; TCRdb has only the in-frame clones, and not every one. The sample shows tens of thousands of clones, over 75% of them seen only once. Source: unstimulated CD8+ T cells sorted from spleen or lymph node cells, taken before intestinal transplant. These TCRs come from a human donor who received an intestinal transplant.

The chain is built from TRBV7-6 and TRBJ2-1; 12 bases fit TRBD2. V was pared by 5 bases and J by 3 bases, with 5 bases of the junction left unmatched. This CDR3 contains 16 residues. CDR1 SGHVS and CDR2 FNYEAQ come from the germline V gene. CDR3 sequence reads: CASSPWTSGDYNEQFF. The CDR3 DNA is TGTGCCAGCAGCCCCTGGACTAGCGGGGACTACAATGAGCAGTTCTTC.

This clone occurred a few times. This sequence joins TRBV25-1 and TRBJ2-1; no clear D gene. The CDR3 sequence is 12 residues long. V was cut by 5 bases and J by 0 bases, with 2 bases left in between. Germline V gene lookup returns CDR1 MGHDK and CDR2 SYGVNS. CDR3 DNA sequence: TGTGCCAGCAGTTACTCCTACAATGAGCAGTTCTTC. It yields the protein CASSYSYNEQFF.

The J gene is TRBJ2-7, the V gene TRBV7-9; the match to TRBD1 covers 7 bases. V lost 5 bases, J lost 11 bases, and 15 bases stayed unmatched. This CDR3 contains 14 residues. Per the germline V gene, CDR1 is SEHNR and CDR2 is FQNEAQ (reference sequence). The CDR3 nucleotides are TGTGCCAGCAGCACCCCGGGACAGCCTCCTACAAAGTACTTC. It is translated as CASSTPGQPPTKYF.

The chain couples TRBV11-3 to TRBJ2-1; the match to TRBD2 covers 12 bases. The CDR3 spans 15 residues. V was pared by 3 bases and J by 8 bases, with 5 bases of the junction left unmatched. The germline gives CDR1 SGHNT, CDR2 YENEEA. The CDR3 sequence is CASSFTSGRLDEQFF. CDR3 sequence (DNA): TGTGCCAGCAGCTTCACTAGCGGGAGGTTGGATGAGCAGTTCTTC.

The rearrangement joins TRBV19 to TRBJ2-1; 10 bases are shared with TRBD2. This CDR3 spans 16 amino acids. J lost 4 bases, V lost 5 bases, and 8 bases had no gene match. The V gene's germline CDR1 is LNHDA and CDR2 SQIVND (reference sequence). The CDR3 here is CASSPRGTSAYNEQFF. The CDR3 nucleotides are TGTGCCAGTAGTCCCAGGGGGACTAGCGCGTACAATGAGCAGTTCTTC.

The genes are TRBV9 and TRBJ2-2, with TRBD2 matching over 7 bases. In germline, CDR1 is SGDLS, CDR2 YYNGEE. This CDR3 has 13 residues. The J segment lost 6 bases and the V segment lost 3 bases, leaving 2 bases of the junction unmatched. CDR3 bases: TGTGCCAGCAGCGCCGCGGGAGCCGGGGAGCTGTTTTTT. Amino acids: CASSAAGAGELFF.

The chain joins TRBV11-2 to TRBJ2-1; weak D call: TRBD2 (5 bases). Germline V gives CDR1 SGHAT, CDR2 FQNNGV. The V end was cut by 1 base, the J end by 8 bases, with 9 bases between. CDR3 length: 13 residues. CDR3 protein: CASSLGVRDEQFF. The DNA of the CDR3 is TGTGCCAGCAGCTTAGGGGTGAGGGATGAGCAGTTCTTC.

This clone was seen once. The chain joins TRBV9 to TRBJ2-2; perhaps TRBD2 as D (5 bases). The CDR3 loop spans 14 amino acids. The germline CDR1 and CDR2 sequences are SGDLS and YYNGEE. V dropped 3 bases and J dropped 1 base, with 7 bases sitting between them. The CDR3 is CASSDGENTGELFF. The CDR3 region has the DNA TGTGCCAGCAGCGACGGGGAGAACACCGGGGAGCTGTTTTTT.

The chain carries TRBV5-1 and TRBJ1-1, with TRBD1 matching 9 bases. Per germline, CDR1 SGHRS and CDR2 YFSETQ. Trimming at V came to 2 bases and at J to 4 bases, leaving 3 bases not matched to a gene. The CDR3 length is 14 residues. DNA for the CDR3: TGCGCCAGCAGCTTAACAGGGGGCTCCACTGAAGCTTTCTTT. Amino acids: CASSLTGGSTEAFF.

The CDR3 nucleotides read TGTGCCAGTAGTCTCACCGGACTAGCGGGGGCTAGCAATGAGCAGTTCTTC. Its translation is CASSLTGLAGASNEQFF. This chain joins TRBV19 and TRBJ2-1; 13 nucleotides line up with TRBD2. J lost 6 bases, V lost 5 bases, and 10 bases had no gene match. CDR1 is LNHDA, CDR2 SQIVND, per germline (reference sequence). This CDR3 spans 17 amino acids. Looking up the rest from reference TRBV19 and TRBJ2-1 gives the full variable domain: DGGITQSPKYLFRKEGQNVTLSCEQNLNHDAMYWYRQDPGQGLRLIYYSQIVNDFQKGDIAEGYSVSREKKESFPLTVTSAQKNPTAFYLCASSLTGLAGASNEQFFGPGTRLTVL.

This clone was picked up one time. The CDR3 reads CASSRDGQNQPQHF. CDR3 DNA: TGTGCCAGCAGCAGGGACGGACAGAATCAGCCCCAGCATTTT. This chain links TRBV27 with TRBJ1-5; D perhaps matches TRBD1 (6 bases). The germline CDR1 and CDR2 sequences are MNHEY and SMNVEV (reference sequence). The CDR3 sequence is 14 residues long. Trimming took off 6 bases at V and 4 bases at J, with 13 bases between the two ends.

The gene calls are TRBV19 and TRBJ2-7; 11 nucleotides line up with TRBD1. This CDR3 has 15 residues. CDR1 is LNHDA and CDR2 is SQIVND in the germline V gene (reference sequence). Germline trimming cut 5 bases from V and 0 bases from J; bases unmatched to any gene: 3. The CDR3 bases are TGTGCCAGTAGTCCCGGGACAGGGGGCTCCTACGAGCAGTACTTC. It is translated as CASSPGTGGSYEQYF.

V usage is TRBV11-2 and J usage is TRBJ1-1, with D hard to call. V shed 5 bases and J shed 2 bases, with 3 bases lying between them. The CDR3 consists of 11 residues. Germline CDR1 reads SGHAT; CDR2 reads FQNNGV. CDR3 coding DNA: TGTGCCAGCAGCCTTAACACTGAAGCTTTCTTT. It encodes CASSLNTEAFF.

This clone was observed once. This rearrangement joins TRBV6-4 to TRBJ1-2; a possible D gene is TRBD1 (5 bases). The CDR3 has 16 amino acids. V lost 0 bases and J 4 bases, leaving 15 bases between the germline ends. Germline V gives CDR1 MRHNA, CDR2 SNTAGT. CDR3 protein: CASSDSGGQITYGYTF. The CDR3 coding sequence is TGTGCCAGCAGTGACTCGGGTGGACAAATCACCTATGGCTACACCTTC.

CDR3 protein: CASSVTGLAGYEQFF. The CDR3 region has the DNA TGTGCCAGCAGCGTAACGGGACTAGCGGGATATGAGCAGTTCTTC. V gene TRBV7-9 combines with J gene TRBJ2-1, with 13 bases lining up with TRBD2. Losses at the gene ends were 5 bases for V and 8 bases for J; bases not matched to a gene: 6. Germline V CDR1 and CDR2: SEHNR, FQNEAQ (reference sequence). The CDR3 is 15 residues long.

The chain joins TRBV29-1 to TRBJ2-1; 7 bases are shared with TRBD2. The length of the CDR3 is 12 residues. V lost 3 bases and J lost 8; bases outside the gene matches: 4. Germline V gives CDR1 SQVTM, CDR2 ANQGSEA. The CDR3 nucleotides read TGCAGCGTTGACGCTCGGGGGGATGAGCAGTTCTTC. Translation: CSVDARGDEQFF.

This rearrangement joins TRBV4-3 to TRBJ2-3; D is possibly TRBD1 (7 bases). The CDR3 is made up of 15 amino acids. Germline CDR1 LGHNA, CDR2 YSLEER. V was cut by 1 base and J by 4 bases, with 12 bases left in between. The CDR3 DNA sequence: TGCGCCAGCAGCCAAGGATTCAGGGGGGCAGATACGCAGTATTTT. This sequence encodes CASSQGFRGADTQYF.

The genes are TRBV2 and TRBJ2-6, with TRBD2 as a possible D gene (6 bases). The CDR3 is 16 residues long. The germline CDR1 and CDR2 sequences are SNHLY and FYNNEI. The V and J ends lost 1 base and 0 bases respectively, with 7 bases between them. The CDR3: CASSEGGDSGANVLTF. The CDR3 DNA is TGTGCCAGCAGTGAAGGGGGGGACTCTGGGGCCAACGTCCTGACTTTC.

This clone was found a few times. The V and J genes are TRBV27 and TRBJ2-7; D possibly corresponds to TRBD2 (7 bases). Trimming took off 5 bases at V and 4 bases at J, with 18 bases between the two ends. The CDR3 sequence is 15 residues long. In germline, CDR1 is MNHEY, CDR2 SMNVEV (reference sequence). The CDR3 nucleotides are TGTGCCAGCAGTCCCCAGCGGGAAGGGGGATACGAGCAGTACTTC. It codes for CASSPQREGGYEQYF.

The V call is TRBV6-5, the J call TRBJ1-1; maybe TRBD1 (6 bases). With 0 bases removed from V and 1 base from J, the gap between germline ends came to 12 bases. The CDR3 length is 16 residues. CDR1 and CDR2 (germline): MNHEY, SVGAGI. CDR3 region: CASSYSRTAENTEAFF. CDR3 bases: TGTGCCAGCAGTTACTCGCGGACAGCCGAGAACACTGAAGCTTTCTTT.